The sequence of this TCR beta chain was determined in a study of blood T cell repertoires in COVID-19. Turning to the study itself: From T cells, B-cell-depleted T cells, or PBMCs came the material, which was cDNA or gDNA.

Those enrolled in Seattle joined during active infection and were followed longitudinally afterward. V dropped 5 bases and J dropped 2; count of bases not matched to a gene: 8. CDR3 size: 15 residues. Per the germline V gene, CDR1 is LGHNA and CDR2 is YSLEER. TCRdb's copy holds only in-frame clones and misses some; the assay was immunoSEQ multiplex PCR. This sample has just over 150,000 clones; around 92% occur once, and the top ten carry 4.5% to 5%. Sequenced input: peripheral blood. This chain links TRBV4-3 with TRBJ2-7; 8 bases line up with TRBD2. The receptor was isolated from a man under 40 with COVID-19, enrolled during active disease. CDR3 loop: CASSGTAGVAYEQYF. DNA of the CDR3: TGCGCCAGCAGCGGTACAGCGGGAGTAGCCTACGAGCAGTACTTC.